This paragraph reports one T cell receptor (beta chain). Its antigen is unidentified. The CDR3 runs 15 residues. Unmatched junction bases numbered 2, after V lost 2 bases and J lost 4 bases. In germline, CDR1 is MDHEN, CDR2 SYDVKM. The CDR3 regions of TCR beta were amplified from RNA transcripts. Initially, a first-round RT-PCR of the TCR CDR3 employed the HTBI primer set. One entry per CDR3 protein, called by TCRdb with MiXCR from the multiplex PCR reads. This sample carries over 120,000 distinct CDR3 sequences, around 21% of them seen once, and the ten largest clones take about 67%. The entry originates in a study of T cells in Graves' hyperthyroidism and ophthalmopathy. Findings and caveats of the study: Most expanded thyroid clonotypes above 0.001 also appeared in blood.

J is TRBJ2-2 and V is TRBV28, with TRBD1 matching over 9 bases. The TCR sequence derives from a woman aged 45-65 years with Graves' hyperthyroidism that later progressed to Graves' ophthalmopathy. The sequencing sample was made of blood. This CDR3 reads CASSLGDRATGELFF. The CDR3 DNA sequence: TGTGCCAGCAGTTTAGGGGACAGGGCCACCGGGGAGCTGTTTTTT.